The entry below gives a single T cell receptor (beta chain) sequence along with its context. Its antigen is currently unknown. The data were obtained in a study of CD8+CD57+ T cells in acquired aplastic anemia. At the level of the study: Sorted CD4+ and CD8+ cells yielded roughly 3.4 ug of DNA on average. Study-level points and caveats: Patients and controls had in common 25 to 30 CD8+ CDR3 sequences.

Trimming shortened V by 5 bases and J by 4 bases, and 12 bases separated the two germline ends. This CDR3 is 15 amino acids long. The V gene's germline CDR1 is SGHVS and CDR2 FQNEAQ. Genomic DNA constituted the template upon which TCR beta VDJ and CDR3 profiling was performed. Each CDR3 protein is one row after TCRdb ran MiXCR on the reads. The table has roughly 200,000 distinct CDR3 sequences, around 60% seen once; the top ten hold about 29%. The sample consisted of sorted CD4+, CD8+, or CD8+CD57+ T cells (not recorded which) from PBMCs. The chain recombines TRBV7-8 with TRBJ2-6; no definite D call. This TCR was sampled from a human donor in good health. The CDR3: CASSPASAGANVLTF. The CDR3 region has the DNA TGTGCCAGCAGCCCAGCCTCAGCCGGGGCCAACGTCCTGACTTTC.